This T cell receptor beta chain was identified in a study of T cell repertoires in cytomegalovirus infection. Study summary: A matching HLA type, together with CMV infection, was signaled by public TCR beta signatures. Points from the study as a whole: It was HLA-C-restricted CMV-specific TCR beta clonotypes that dominated the response ex vivo. Of the TCR beta families, the public ones yielded a cumulative frequency that identified carriers of CMV plus the relevant HLA.

TCRdb re-called the reads with MiXCR, one entry per CDR3 protein. The sample includes 250,000 to 300,000 distinct CDR3 sequences, about an eighth of them seen just once. Points on this clonotype: Its antigen is still unknown.

V gave up 1 base and J gave up 4 bases, with 8 bases separating them. This CDR3 has 14 residues. CDR1 is LNHDA and CDR2 is SQIVND in the germline V gene (reference sequence). Sequenced: PBMCs. The chain has TRBV19 and TRBJ2-1; D remains ambiguous. This TCR was recovered from a human donor in good health (CMV status not recorded). Some clones in this sample may be carry-over from other donors' samples. The CDR3 region has the DNA TGTGCCAGTAGTATAGTCCTGGATTACAATGAGCAGTTCTTC. It encodes CASSIVLDYNEQFF.